Below, 6 T cell receptor beta chains from the same sample are listed, as sequenced in a study of vaccination effects on CD4 cells after COVID-19. Measured with immunoSEQ multiplex PCR; TCRdb has only the in-frame clones, and not every one. The sample lists 7,500 to 10,000 clones, about 80% occurring once. Cells that had been cultured for ten to eleven days were the source of isolated CD4+ T cells. BNT162b2 vaccine or mRNA-1273 vaccine was given to participants in two doses. The antigens these receptors bind are not known. This material consisted of CD4+ T cells from PBMCs cultured without peptide, taken after COVID-19 vaccination. These receptors originate from a human donor who received a COVID-19 vaccine.

The rearrangement joins TRBV18 to TRBJ1-1; D gene uncertain. Deletions cut 8 bases from V and 5 bases from J, with 15 bases between. The CDR3 totals 13 residues. Germline assignment: CDR1 KGHSH and CDR2 LQKENI. CDR3 sequence (DNA): TGTGCCAGCACAGATGGTTTGGGAACTGAAGCTTTCTTT. Amino acid sequence: CASTDGLGTEAFF.

This clone was counted a few times. J is TRBJ2-4 and V is TRBV4-1; no clear D gene. This CDR3 is 15 amino acids long. The germline V gene has CDR1 MGHRA and CDR2 YSYEKL. V shed 4 bases and J shed 0 bases, with 10 bases lying between them. This CDR3 is CASSPKPVAKNIQYF. CDR3 DNA: TGCGCCAGCAGCCCAAAACCGGTAGCCAAAAACATTCAGTACTTC.

This chain joins TRBV18 and TRBJ1-2; 7 bases line up with TRBD1. The CDR3 has 13 residues. Unmatched junction bases numbered 5, after V lost 2 bases and J lost 8 bases. Germline-derived CDR1 and CDR2 are KGHSH and LQKENI. CDR3 bases: TGTGCCAGCTCACCAAGACAGGGCAGCGGCTACACCTTC. Its protein product is CASSPRQGSGYTF.

CDR3 loop: CSGLTGVPYGYTF. DNA of the CDR3: TGCAGCGGACTTACAGGGGTCCCCTATGGCTACACCTTC. The chain recombines TRBV29-1 with TRBJ1-2; 7 bases are shared with TRBD1. CDR1 is SQVTM and CDR2 is ANQGSEA in the germline V gene. The V and J ends lost 7 bases and 4 bases, in that order; junction bases with no gene match: 9. The CDR3 length is 13 residues.

As regards this clone: The sample contains more than one DNA sequence encoding this CDR3. This chain connects TRBV5-1 to TRBJ2-7; D is possibly TRBD1 (6 bases). Germline CDR1 SGHRS, CDR2 YFSETQ. Trimming shortened V by 4 bases and J by 2 bases, and 13 bases separated the two germline ends. The CDR3 contains 14 residues. Here the CDR3 DNA reads TGCGCCAGCAGCCCCCGAGGGGGTACCTACGAGCAGTACTTC. Translation gives CASSPRGGTYEQYF. The whole variable domain, filled in from reference TRBV5-1 and TRBJ2-7, reads KAGVTQTPRYLIKTRGQQVTLSCSPISGHRSVSWYQQTPGQGLQFLFEYFSETQRNKGNFPGRFSGRQFSNSRSEMNVSTLELGDSALYLCASSPRGGTYEQYFGPGTRLTVT.

The chain uses TRBV7-2 and TRBJ2-7, with D perhaps assigned TRBD1 or TRBD2 (5 bases each). Germline assignment: CDR1 SGHTA and CDR2 FQGNSA. V was pared by 1 base and J by 7 bases, with 17 bases between. The CDR3 is 15 residues long. CDR3 DNA sequence: TGTGCCAGCAGCTTAGATTCCGGGGCCCGTAGGGAGCAGTACTTC. Translated: CASSLDSGARREQYF.